These 31 T cell receptor beta chains originate from one sample sequenced in a study of regulatory T cells in long-lasting Graves disease. Construction of the TCR beta libraries employed iRepertoire HTBI primers in conjunction with Arm-PCR of CDR3 regions. MiXCR, run by TCRdb on the multiplex PCR reads, gives a single entry per CDR3 protein. The sample records 400,000 to 500,000 distinct CDR3 sequences, roughly 20% being singletons. Time point noted: persistent/refractory GD, antithyroid drugs over 5 years with positive TRAb. PBMCs provided the RNA from which the TCR library was made. This specimen consisted of peripheral blood mononuclear cells (PBMCs), obtained when the disease was refractory, from a patient treated with antithyroid drugs. These receptors were obtained from a female donor with Graves disease.

This clonotype was observed a handful of times. V gene TRBV7-8 combines with J gene TRBJ2-2, with D tentatively TRBD2 (7 bases). The ends were cut back, 5 bases at V and 5 bases at J, with 21 bases in the middle. Germline values: CDR1 SGHVS, CDR2 FQNEAQ. The CDR3 contains 17 residues. The CDR3 DNA reads TGTGCCAGCAGCACCCGGGGGTGGGGGGGCATAACCGGGGAGCTGTTTTTT. Encoded protein: CASSTRGWGGITGELFF.

The rearrangement uses TRBV19 and TRBJ1-1, with no clear D. CDR3 size: 13 residues. Trimming stripped 7 bases from V and 6 bases from J, with 15 bases between. CDR1 LNHDA and CDR2 SQIVND come from the germline V gene (reference sequence). The CDR3 loop is CASIRARGAEAFF. As DNA, the CDR3 is TGTGCCAGTATTAGGGCCCGTGGGGCTGAAGCTTTCTTT.

This clonotype occurred many times. The V gene is TRBV20-1, the J gene TRBJ2-4; 7 bases map to TRBD2. V lost 3 bases, J lost 4 bases, and 9 bases stayed unmatched. The CDR3 has 15 residues. Germline CDR1 and CDR2: DFQATT and SNEGSKA (reference sequence). This CDR3 reads CSASRTSVQKNIQYF. The CDR3 coding sequence is TGCAGTGCTAGTCGTACTAGCGTTCAAAAAAACATTCAGTACTTC.

This clonotype appeared a few times. This sequence joins TRBV6-2 or TRBV6-3 and TRBJ2-7; possibly TRBD1 or TRBD2 for D (5 bases each). V gave up 6 bases and J gave up 5 bases, with 14 bases separating them. The CDR3 is 13 amino acids. Per germline, CDR1 MNHEY and CDR2 SVGEGT. The DNA of the CDR3 is TGTGCCAGCAGAGGGACGAGTAAGCACGAGCAGTACTTC. Translated, it gives CASRGTSKHEQYF.

The genes are TRBV19 and TRBJ2-1; 14 nucleotides line up with TRBD2. V lost 7 bases to trimming and J lost 7 bases; unmatched junction nucleotides: 6. The CDR3 loop spans 15 amino acids. CDR1 and CDR2 from the germline V gene are LNHDA and SQIVND (reference sequence). The CDR3 DNA sequence: TGTGCCAGTACCTCGGGACTAGCGGGAGTTAATGAGCAGTTCTTC. Its protein is CASTSGLAGVNEQFF.

The CDR3 DNA is TGTGCCAGCCGAAGAGCCAGGGATGGCTCCTACGAGCAGTACTTC. It specifies CASRRARDGSYEQYF. This chain uses TRBV6-1 with TRBJ2-7; maybe TRBD1 (5 bases). The CDR3 length is 15 residues. Trimming pared 8 bases from V and 0 bases from J, leaving 17 bases between. Germline loops: CDR1 MNHNS, CDR2 SASEGT.

This clonotype was picked up a small number of times. This rearrangement joins TRBV19 to TRBJ1-1; 7 bases align to TRBD1. CDR3 length equals 14 residues. With 6 bases clipped from V and 0 bases from J, the junction kept 4 bases outside the gene matches. Germline CDR1 reads LNHDA; CDR2 reads SQIVND (reference sequence). This CDR3 reads CASRIRGLNTEAFF. The CDR3 coding sequence is TGTGCCAGTAGAATCAGGGGGTTGAACACTGAAGCTTTCTTT.

This clonotype showed up many times. The V and J genes are TRBV6-1 and TRBJ2-2; a possible D gene is TRBD2 (6 bases). V was pared by 8 bases and J by 9 bases, with 10 bases between. The CDR3 contains 11 residues. CDR1 is MNHNS, CDR2 SASEGT, per germline. CDR3 region: CASSDYRELFF. The CDR3 coding sequence is TGTGCCAGCTCGGACTATAGGGAGCTGTTTTTT.

This clonotype was counted ten times or more. J is TRBJ1-1 and V is TRBV6-1; D remains ambiguous. Trimming removed 7 bases from V and 5 bases from J, with 14 bases in between. The germline CDR1 and CDR2 sequences are MNHNS and SASEGT. CDR3 length: 13 residues. CDR3 DNA: TGTGCCAGCAAAACGGTGGGAGTAACTGAAGCTTTCTTT. It yields the protein CASKTVGVTEAFF.

Note on this clonotype: A much larger clone sits a single nucleotide away, making a read error possible. The V call is TRBV28, the J call TRBJ2-7, with D tentatively TRBD1 (6 bases). Looked up from germline, CDR1 is MDHEN and CDR2 is SYDVKM. The CDR3 is 14 amino acids. V shed 5 bases and J shed 2 bases, with 13 bases lying between them. CDR3 in amino acids: CASSERGQTYEQYF. Written as DNA, the CDR3 is TGTGCCAGCAGTGAGCGTGGACAGACCTACGAGCAGTACTTC. The variable domain in full, completed from reference TRBV28 and TRBJ2-7, reads DVKVTQSSRYLVKRTGEKVFLECVQDMDHENMFWYRQDPGLGLRLIYFSYDVKMKEKGDIPEGYSVSREKKERFSLILESASTNQTSMYLCASSERGQTYEQYFGPGTRLTVT.

The gene calls are TRBV3-2 and TRBJ1-2. TRBV3-2 is a pseudogene segment. The CDR3 is made up of 16 amino acids. In nucleotides, the CDR3 is TGTGCCAGCAGCCAAGTCAGGATGGAAGCTAACTATGGCTACACCTTC. Translation gives CASSQVRMEANYGYTF.

This chain joins TRBV6-1 and TRBJ2-1, with 11 bases matching TRBD2. V gave up 1 base and J gave up 2 bases; unmatched junction bases: 1. Germline CDR1 and CDR2: MNHNS and SASEGT. CDR3 length equals 16 residues. The CDR3 is CASSEGSGRAYNEQFF. As DNA, the CDR3 is TGTGCCAGCAGTGAAGGTAGCGGGAGGGCCTACAATGAGCAGTTCTTC.

This clonotype was counted many times. The V call is TRBV13, the J call TRBJ1-1; 7 bases are a match to TRBD1. CDR1 is PRHDT and CDR2 is FYEKMQ in the germline V gene (reference sequence). This CDR3 contains 14 residues. Trimming cost V 5 bases and J 1 base; bases outside gene matches: 4. Here the CDR3 DNA reads TGTGCCAGCAGCGTGGGACAGCCGAACACTGAAGCTTTCTTT. Translated, it gives CASSVGQPNTEAFF. The whole variable domain, remainder taken from reference TRBV13 and TRBJ1-1, is AAGVIQSPRHLIKEKRETATLKCYPIPRHDTVYWYQQGPGQDPQFLISFYEKMQSDKGSIPDRFSAQQFSDYHSELNMSSLELGDSALYFCASSVGQPNTEAFFGQGTRLTVV.

This clonotype was seen ten or more times. This CDR3 is CATSRRSPGTGNTIYF. In DNA form, the CDR3 reads TGTGCCACCAGCAGAAGGTCTCCAGGGACTGGAAACACCATATATTTT. This chain uses TRBV15 with TRBJ1-3, with D maybe TRBD1 (5 bases). V lost 2 bases, J lost 2 bases, and 13 bases lay in between. Germline V CDR1 and CDR2: LNHNV, YYDKDF (reference sequence). The CDR3 contains 16 residues.

This clonotype was counted ten times or more. The chain links TRBV28 to TRBJ2-5, with D perhaps TRBD1 (5 bases). CDR3 length: 15 amino acids. Germline CDR1 is MDHEN and CDR2 is SYDVKM. Trimming pared 0 bases from V and 1 base from J, leaving 9 bases between. CDR3 in DNA: TGTGCCAGCAGTTTATGGGTCCAGGGCCAAGAGACCCAGTACTTC. Translated: CASSLWVQGQETQYF.

Only one count was recorded for this clonotype. J is TRBJ2-7 and V is TRBV5-1, with D unclear. The germline V gene has CDR1 SGHRS and CDR2 YFSETQ. V was shortened by 2 bases and J by 8 bases, with 14 bases between the two germline ends. This CDR3 region has 13 residues. The CDR3 sequence: CASSFVPDSKQYF. CDR3 nucleotide sequence: TGCGCCAGCAGCTTTGTTCCGGATTCTAAGCAGTACTTC.

This clonotype was observed at least ten times. This chain uses TRBV29-1 with TRBJ2-4; tentative D call: TRBD1 (5 bases). The germline V and J ends were trimmed by 6 bases and 4 bases, with 10 bases remaining between them. The CDR3 runs 12 residues. Germline V lookup: CDR1 SQVTM, CDR2 ANQGSEA. The CDR3 spells CSVRQQKNIQYF. CDR3 nucleotides: TGCAGCGTACGACAGCAGAAAAACATTCAGTACTTC.

Many counts were recorded for this clonotype. V gene TRBV7-2 combines with J gene TRBJ1-6, with 7 positions matching TRBD1. The CDR3 loop spans 15 amino acids. The trim removed 5 bases at V and 8 bases at J, leaving 9 bases unmatched. Germline values: CDR1 SGHTA, CDR2 FQGNSA. The CDR3 nucleotides read TGTGCCAGCAGCCACAGGGACAGCTACGATTCACCCCTCCACTTT. This sequence encodes CASSHRDSYDSPLHF.

This sequence joins TRBV20-1 and TRBJ1-2, with D possibly being TRBD1 (5 bases). In germline, CDR1 is DFQATT, CDR2 SNEGSKA (reference sequence). V lost 3 bases to trimming and J lost 5 bases, with 19 bases between them. The CDR3 covers 15 residues. CDR3 residues: CSASGDGGGHYGYTF. CDR3 DNA sequence: TGCAGTGCTAGTGGGGATGGGGGAGGTCATTATGGCTACACCTTC.

The genes are TRBV10-3 and TRBJ2-1, with 8 bases aligning to TRBD2. There are 16 residues in the CDR3. The germline V gene has CDR1 ENHRY and CDR2 SYGVKD. With 6 bases clipped from V and 0 bases from J, the junction kept 7 bases outside the gene matches. This CDR3 is CAISPPGGSSYNEQFF. CDR3 coding DNA: TGTGCCATCAGCCCCCCGGGAGGGAGCTCCTACAATGAGCAGTTCTTC.

Remarks on this clonotype: This is likely an artifact of a read error, given a far larger clone one base away. The rearrangement joins TRBV6-2 or TRBV6-3 to TRBJ2-5; no clear D gene. The V end was cut by 8 bases, the J end by 2 bases, with 12 bases between. The CDR3 is 13 amino acids. Germline lookup yields CDR1 MNHEY and CDR2 SVGEGT. The CDR3, as DNA: TGTGCCAGCGCCCCTGGACCGCAAGAGACCCAGTACTTC. This codes for CASAPGPQETQYF.

This chain joins TRBV10-2 and TRBJ1-1; the match to TRBD1 covers 9 bases. The germline V gene encodes CDR1 WSHSY and CDR2 SAAADI. V lost 6 bases and J lost 5; bases outside the gene matches: 7. CDR3 length: 14 amino acids. The CDR3 DNA is TGCGCCAGCAGATGGGGACAGGGAAGTACTGAAGCTTTCTTT. It specifies CASRWGQGSTEAFF.

This clonotype was detected many times. The genes are TRBV11-2 and TRBJ2-7; 8 nucleotides line up with TRBD1. The CDR3 runs 15 residues. Trimming cost V 2 bases and J 1 base; bases outside gene matches: 4. The V gene's germline CDR1 is SGHAT and CDR2 FQNNGV. The CDR3 loop reads CASSLRGTGSYEQYF. The CDR3 DNA follows: TGTGCCAGCAGCTTAAGGGGGACAGGTTCCTACGAGCAGTACTTC.

This chain uses TRBV11-2 with TRBJ2-1; possible D gene TRBD2, 7 bases. The CDR3 sequence is 15 residues long. V was shortened by 5 bases and J by 10 bases, with 21 bases between the two germline ends. Germline loops: CDR1 SGHAT, CDR2 FQNNGV. The CDR3 nucleotides read TGTGCCAGCAGCCTAGCCTGGGGAGGGACATTAGAGCAGTTCTTC. It translates to CASSLAWGGTLEQFF.

This clonotype has a count of ten or more. The chain employs TRBV12-3 or TRBV12-4 and TRBJ2-5; D is possibly TRBD2 (5 bases). The CDR3 consists of 14 residues. Trimming removed 5 bases from V and 3 bases from J, with 13 bases in between. The chain's CDR3 is CASSPQILEETQYF. The CDR3 nucleotides are TGTGCCAGCAGTCCCCAAATACTAGAAGAGACCCAGTACTTC.

The chain combines TRBV19 with TRBJ2-7; D is uncertain. The CDR3 has 14 residues. In germline, CDR1 is LNHDA, CDR2 SQIVND (reference sequence). V was shortened by 3 bases and J by 9 bases, with 18 bases between the two germline ends. Written as DNA, the CDR3 is TGTGCCAGTAGTATGTCTCTTGGCAACTTCGGGCAGTACTTC. This sequence encodes CASSMSLGNFGQYF.

The V and J genes are TRBV7-3 and TRBJ2-1, with 8 positions matching TRBD2. The CDR3 covers 13 residues. The V segment lost 5 bases and the J segment 9 bases; nucleotides outside the gene matches: 6. CDR1 and CDR2 (germline): SGHTA, FQGTGA. The CDR3 DNA is TGTGCCAGCAGCCGCGACGGGAGGGGTGAGCAGTTCTTC. This sequence encodes CASSRDGRGEQFF. Together with reference TRBV7-3 and TRBJ2-1, the CDR3 gives the full variable domain: GAGVSQTPSNKVTEKGKYVELRCDPISGHTALYWYRQSLGQGPEFLIYFQGTGAADDSGLPNDRFFAVRPEGSVSTLKIQRTERGDSAVYLCASSRDGRGEQFFGPGTRLTVL.

This clonotype was recorded a few times. The chain uses TRBV20-1 and TRBJ2-7, with D tentatively TRBD1 (5 bases). V was shortened by 2 bases and J by 0 bases, with 17 bases between the two germline ends. This CDR3 comprises 16 residues. Germline values: CDR1 DFQATT, CDR2 SNEGSKA (reference sequence). In DNA, the CDR3 is TGCAGTGCTAGACCCAGTGGGGCAACATTCTCCTACGAGCAGTACTTC. Its protein product is CSARPSGATFSYEQYF.

This clonotype was seen more than once but under ten times. The chain is built from TRBV20-1 and TRBJ2-7; tentatively, D is TRBD1 or TRBD2 (5 bases each). Germline V gene lookup returns CDR1 DFQATT and CDR2 SNEGSKA (reference sequence). V was clipped by 3 bases and J by 3 bases, with 9 bases between them. This CDR3 is built from 12 residues. The DNA of the CDR3 is TGCAGTGCTAGGGGGACCTACTACGAGCAGTACTTC. It encodes CSARGTYYEQYF.

This clonotype has more than one count but fewer than ten. The genes are TRBV3-1 and TRBJ1-6; D remains unclear. Per germline, CDR1 LGHDT and CDR2 YNNKEL (reference sequence). V shed 0 bases and J shed 14 bases, with 11 bases lying between them. This CDR3 comprises 13 residues. Written as DNA, the CDR3 is TGTGCCAGCAGCCAAGACCCCGGGTATTCCCTCCACTTT. Translation: CASSQDPGYSLHF. The full variable domain, completed using reference TRBV3-1 and TRBJ1-6, is DTAVSQTPKYLVTQMGNDKSIKCEQNLGHDTMYWYKQDSKKFLKIMFSYNNKELIINETVPNRFSPKSPDKAHLNLHINSLELGDSAVYFCASSQDPGYSLHFGNGTRLTVT.

About this clonotype itself: A junction end diverges from the germline sequence, so it may reflect a read error. The chain recombines TRBV7-9 with TRBJ2-7, with D possibly being TRBD1 or TRBD2 (5 bases each). The V gene's germline CDR1 is SEHNR and CDR2 FQNEAQ (reference sequence). The CDR3 has 15 amino acids. CDR3 sequence reads: CASSQTPGPSYKQYF. CDR3 nucleotides: TGTGCCAGCAGCCAAACGCCGGGACCGTCCTACAAGCAGTACTTC.